These 31 T cell receptor beta chains came from one sample sequenced in a study of blood T cell repertoires in COVID-19. Clones were read by immunoSEQ multiplex PCR, and TCRdb kept only the in-frame ones, dropping some. The sample carries some 210,000 clones, roughly four fifths recorded once. The sample taken for sequencing was PBMCs or T cells enriched from blood (not recorded which). The receptor source for this set is a man aged 40-49 years who had recovered from COVID-19.

The V call is TRBV5-1, the J call TRBJ1-1, with D tentatively TRBD1 (5 bases). The CDR3 extends over 13 amino acids. The V gene lost 3 bases and the J gene lost 7 bases, with 13 bases spanning the gap. In germline, CDR1 is SGHRS, CDR2 YFSETQ. CDR3 protein: CASSSVGRGEAFF. CDR3 DNA: TGCGCCAGCAGCTCCGTGGGTAGGGGTGAAGCTTTCTTT.

The chain links TRBV27 to TRBJ1-1; D may be TRBD1 (6 bases). V dropped 5 bases and J dropped 4 bases, with 17 bases sitting between them. This CDR3 spans 15 amino acids. Germline CDR1 MNHEY, CDR2 SMNVEV (reference sequence). CDR3 sequence (DNA): TGTGCCAGCAGTCTCCGGGGACAACGGAGCACTGAAGCTTTCTTT. Translation gives CASSLRGQRSTEAFF.

This chain links TRBV7-9 with TRBJ2-1, with TRBD1 as a possible D gene (5 bases). The CDR3 contains 15 residues. V was shortened by 6 bases and J by 0 bases, with 12 bases between the two germline ends. The germline V gene has CDR1 SEHNR and CDR2 FQNEAQ (reference sequence). The CDR3 nucleotides are TGTGCCAGCAGAGAGGAGACAGCCTCCTACAATGAGCAGTTCTTC. Translation gives CASREETASYNEQFF.

The rearrangement uses TRBV7-8 and TRBJ2-1; 8 bases line up with TRBD1. Germline lookup yields CDR1 SGHVS and CDR2 FQNEAQ. This CDR3 is 13 amino acids long. V dropped 4 bases and J dropped 13; count of bases not matched to a gene: 9. CDR3 nucleotides: TGTGCCAGCAGCTCGAGAGACAGGGGTCAACAGTTCTTC. Translated, it gives CASSSRDRGQQFF.

This chain uses TRBV18 with TRBJ1-1; 12 bases match TRBD1. The length of the CDR3 is 17 residues. The germline V gene has CDR1 KGHSH and CDR2 LQKENI. Trimming removed 2 bases from V and 4 bases from J; junction bases left unmatched: 8. CDR3 sequence reads: CASSPLSVGQGATEAFF. CDR3 bases: TGTGCCAGCTCACCATTAAGTGTGGGACAGGGGGCCACTGAAGCTTTCTTT.

The chain couples TRBV9 to TRBJ2-3; 9 bases agree with TRBD2. J gave up 6 bases and V 0 bases, and 14 bases lay outside the gene matches. From germline, CDR1 is SGDLS and CDR2 YYNGEE. The CDR3 is 18 residues long. The DNA for the CDR3 is TGTGCCAGCAGCGTAGAAGGTATTAGCGGGGGCCCTAGGGATACGCAGTATTTT. Translating gives CASSVEGISGGPRDTQYF.

V usage is TRBV4-1 and J usage is TRBJ1-3; TRBD1 is a possible D gene (5 bases). The CDR3 runs 14 residues. From germline, CDR1 is MGHRA and CDR2 YSYEKL. Trimming left V 2 bases short and J 2 bases short, with 7 bases between. CDR3: CASSQQGTGNTIYF. The CDR3 nucleotides read TGCGCCAGCAGCCAACAGGGAACTGGAAACACCATATATTTT.

The chain carries TRBV7-9 and TRBJ2-2; tentative D call: TRBD2 (5 bases). The germline V gene encodes CDR1 SEHNR and CDR2 FQNEAQ (reference sequence). V lost 1 base and J 5 bases, leaving 14 bases between the germline ends. The CDR3 is made up of 16 amino acids. CDR3 sequence (DNA): TGTGCCAGCAGCTTAGGTCCGAGGGCTGTGACCGGGGAGCTGTTTTTT. This translates into CASSLGPRAVTGELFF.

This clone was found a few times. J is TRBJ2-5 and V is TRBV19; TRBD1 aligns across 8 bases. V was clipped by 4 bases and J by 1 base; unmatched bases: 5. Germline values: CDR1 LNHDA, CDR2 SQIVND (reference sequence). This CDR3 spans 15 amino acids. DNA for the CDR3: TGTGCCAGTAGTACCGGACAGGGCCTCCAAGAGACCCAGTACTTC. Protein: CASSTGQGLQETQYF.

This rearrangement joins TRBV7-8 to TRBJ1-6; D remains ambiguous. CDR1 is SGHVS, CDR2 FQNEAQ, per germline. This CDR3 is 16 amino acids long. V lost 4 bases, J lost 0 bases, and 10 bases lay in between. DNA for the CDR3: TGTGCCAGCAGCTCCGGGGTTGCCTCCTATAATTCACCCCTCCACTTT. Its translation: CASSSGVASYNSPLHF.

The J gene is TRBJ2-7, the V gene TRBV9; tentative D call: TRBD2 (5 bases). V was trimmed by 4 bases and J by 6 bases, leaving 17 bases between them. The length of the CDR3 is 14 residues. Germline lookup yields CDR1 SGDLS and CDR2 YYNGEE. CDR3 residues: CASSQRAWDREQYF. Here the CDR3 DNA reads TGTGCCAGCAGCCAGAGGGCCTGGGATCGCGAGCAGTACTTC.

The CDR3 DNA reads TGTGCCAGCAATCTGCGGGGGGGCCCAGCTTTCTTT. Its protein is CASNLRGGPAFF. The rearrangement joins TRBV5-8 to TRBJ1-1, with TRBD1 as a possible D gene (6 bases). Germline-derived CDR1 and CDR2 are SGHTS and YDEGEE. The CDR3 spans 12 residues. Trimming took 6 bases from V and 10 from J, leaving 16 bases between them.

DNA of the CDR3: TGTGCCTGGAGTCCTAGCACAGATACGCAGTATTTT. Translated, it gives CAWSPSTDTQYF. This chain links TRBV30 with TRBJ2-3; D uncertain. Germline V CDR1 and CDR2: GTSNPN, SVGIG (reference sequence). CDR3 length: 12 residues. Between the trimmed V and J ends, which lost 2 bases and 0 bases, there was a span of 3 bases.

The V and J genes are TRBV7-9 and TRBJ1-6, with unresolved D. Germline lookup yields CDR1 SEHNR and CDR2 FQNEAQ (reference sequence). Trimming cost V 3 bases and J 7 bases, with 13 bases left between them. CDR3 length: 15 amino acids. CDR3 in amino acids: CASSLAGFRNSPLHF. CDR3 DNA: TGTGCCAGCAGCTTGGCGGGGTTCAGAAATTCACCCCTCCACTTT.

The CDR3 region is CASSFRGDNEKLFF. In DNA, the CDR3 is TGTGCCAGCAGCTTTAGGGGTGATAATGAAAAACTGTTTTTT. V is TRBV11-2 and J is TRBJ1-4, with D possibly TRBD1 on 5 matching bases. The V and J ends lost 3 bases and 4 bases respectively, with 9 bases between them. The CDR3 has 14 amino acids. CDR1 is SGHAT, CDR2 FQNNGV, per germline.

As for this clone: Lacking the conserved final phenylalanine or tryptophan, this CDR3 likely reflects a read error. It is unclear where the CDR3 begins or ends on the DNA, so no DNA is shown, and the CDR3 is as TCRdb lists it. The chain is built from TRBV7-9 and TRBJ1-4. 14 amino acids form the CDR3, both terminal residues included. CDR1 is SEHNR and CDR2 is FQNEAQ in the germline V gene (reference sequence). The chain's CDR3 is CASSRCRGSRFSGG.

The chain carries TRBV24-1 and TRBJ2-1; the match to TRBD2 covers 12 bases. Germline-derived CDR1 and CDR2 are KGHDR and SFDVKD. The CDR3 spans 16 residues. V trimming: 4 bases; J trimming: 9 bases; junction bases outside the gene matches: 9. CDR3 amino acids: CATSDPLAGGGIEQFF. The DNA for the CDR3 is TGTGCCACCAGTGACCCACTAGCGGGAGGAGGGATTGAGCAGTTCTTC.

The CDR3 spells CASSLGTVSYNEQFF. DNA for the CDR3: TGCGCCAGCAGCTTAGGCACAGTCTCCTACAATGAGCAGTTCTTC. This chain connects TRBV5-1 to TRBJ2-1; D unclear. CDR3 length equals 15 residues. V was clipped by 2 bases and J by 0 bases, with 9 bases between them. Germline V gives CDR1 SGHRS, CDR2 YFSETQ.

This clone was detected once. This chain joins TRBV10-1 and TRBJ2-1; D is uncertain. The CDR3 spans 12 residues. V gave up 5 bases and J gave up 7 bases, with 9 bases separating them. CDR1 and CDR2 from the germline V gene are WNHNN and SYGVQD (reference sequence). The CDR3 nucleotides read TGCGCCAGCAGTAGCAGGCGAAATGAGCAGTTCTTC. Translation: CASSSRRNEQFF.

The rearrangement joins TRBV5-1 to TRBJ2-4, with unresolved D. V shed 2 bases and J shed 5 bases, with 8 bases lying between them. The CDR3 sequence is 13 residues long. Per germline, CDR1 SGHRS and CDR2 YFSETQ. The CDR3, as DNA: TGCGCCAGCAGCTTTCATTCGGAAAACATTCAGTACTTC. Translating it yields CASSFHSENIQYF.

The chain uses TRBV18 and TRBJ1-1; 8 nucleotides line up with TRBD1. The CDR3 is made up of 17 amino acids. With 6 bases clipped from V and 0 bases from J, the junction kept 12 bases outside the gene matches. Germline V gene lookup returns CDR1 KGHSH and CDR2 LQKENI. The CDR3 reads CASSPPGGSRMNTEAFF. The CDR3 DNA reads TGTGCCAGCTCGCCCCCAGGGGGCAGCCGCATGAACACTGAAGCTTTCTTT.

The chain joins TRBV5-6 to TRBJ1-2; maybe TRBD1 (6 bases). From germline, CDR1 is SGHDT and CDR2 YYEEEE. Trimming cost V 0 bases and J 7 bases, with 16 bases left between them. The CDR3 loop spans 15 amino acids. The CDR3 loop reads CASSLEVLGGLGYTF. The CDR3 nucleotides read TGTGCCAGCAGCTTGGAGGTTCTCGGGGGGCTTGGCTACACCTTC.

V is TRBV29-1 and J is TRBJ2-7; 11 bases are a match to TRBD2. This CDR3 spans 14 amino acids. Germline V gene sequence: CDR1 SQVTM, CDR2 ANQGSEA. Unmatched junction bases numbered 3, after V lost 4 bases and J lost 1 base. The CDR3 DNA sequence: TGCAGCGTTGGGGGGACTAGCGGTTCCTACGAGCAGTACTTC. Translation gives CSVGGTSGSYEQYF.

The V call is TRBV29-1, the J call TRBJ2-7; no clear D. The CDR3 is made up of 11 amino acids. The germline V and J ends were trimmed by 1 base and 7 bases, with 8 bases remaining between them. CDR1 is SQVTM, CDR2 ANQGSEA, per germline. The CDR3 DNA follows: TGCAGCGTTGAAGGAAGAGAAGAGCAGTACTTC. Translation: CSVEGREEQYF.

CDR3 DNA: TGTGCCACCAGTGTCCGCAGGGCCCCGAGGGGCTACACCTTC. Its protein product is CATSVRRAPRGYTF. The gene calls are TRBV24-1 and TRBJ1-2; tentatively, D is TRBD1 (5 bases). The CDR3 has 14 residues. Germline CDR1 is KGHDR and CDR2 is SFDVKD. Trimming removed 5 bases at V and 8 bases at J, with 17 bases between.

J is TRBJ2-3 and V is TRBV6-5, with D perhaps matching TRBD2 (6 bases). The V gene lost 7 bases and the J gene lost 5 bases, with 16 bases spanning the gap. Looked up from germline, CDR1 is MNHEY and CDR2 is SVGAGI. The CDR3 contains 14 residues. CDR3 sequence: CASTPRDFQDTQYF. The CDR3, as DNA: TGTGCCAGCACCCCTCGGGACTTTCAAGATACGCAGTATTTT.

The rearrangement joins TRBV6-5 to TRBJ1-6, with 8 bases matching TRBD1. The CDR3 loop spans 16 amino acids. Germline-derived CDR1 and CDR2 are MNHEY and SVGAGI. V dropped 2 bases and J dropped 9; count of bases not matched to a gene: 9. CDR3 region: CASSYAGQGARSPLHF. Written as DNA, the CDR3 is TGTGCCAGCAGTTACGCCGGACAGGGAGCCCGTTCACCCCTCCACTTT.

For this clone: Other DNA sequences within the sample encode an identical CDR3. The gene calls are TRBV2 and TRBJ1-2; 7 nucleotides align to TRBD1. This CDR3 is 14 amino acids long. Germline CDR1 reads SNHLY; CDR2 reads FYNNEI. Trimming removed 4 bases from V and 1 base from J; junction bases left unmatched: 3. The chain's CDR3 is CASSAQGGNYGYTF. CDR3 in DNA: TGTGCCAGCAGTGCTCAGGGGGGTAACTATGGCTACACCTTC.

The gene calls are TRBV30 and TRBJ1-6; 10 nucleotides line up with TRBD1. This CDR3 contains 14 residues. CDR1 GTSNPN and CDR2 SVGIG come from the germline V gene (reference sequence). The J segment lost 7 bases and the V segment lost 3 bases, leaving 3 bases of the junction unmatched. DNA of the CDR3: TGTGCCTGGAGAGCGGGACAGGGGAATTCACCCCTCCACTTT. Translating gives CAWRAGQGNSPLHF.

The chain recombines TRBV18 with TRBJ2-3; 8 positions match TRBD1. J was trimmed by 4 bases and V by 0 bases; bases with no gene match: 6. From germline, CDR1 is KGHSH and CDR2 LQKENI. This CDR3 contains 16 residues. In DNA form, the CDR3 reads TGTGCCAGCTCACCACCGACAGGGGATGCAGCAGATACGCAGTATTTT. Amino acid sequence: CASSPPTGDAADTQYF.

CDR3 in DNA: TGTGCCAGCAGCTTAGGGATAGGGGGATTTAACTATGGCTACACCTTC. Protein product: CASSLGIGGFNYGYTF. The chain carries TRBV11-2 and TRBJ1-2, with D maybe TRBD1 (6 bases). The V gene lost 1 base and the J gene lost 1 base, with 13 bases spanning the gap. In germline, CDR1 is SGHAT, CDR2 FQNNGV. This CDR3 spans 16 amino acids.